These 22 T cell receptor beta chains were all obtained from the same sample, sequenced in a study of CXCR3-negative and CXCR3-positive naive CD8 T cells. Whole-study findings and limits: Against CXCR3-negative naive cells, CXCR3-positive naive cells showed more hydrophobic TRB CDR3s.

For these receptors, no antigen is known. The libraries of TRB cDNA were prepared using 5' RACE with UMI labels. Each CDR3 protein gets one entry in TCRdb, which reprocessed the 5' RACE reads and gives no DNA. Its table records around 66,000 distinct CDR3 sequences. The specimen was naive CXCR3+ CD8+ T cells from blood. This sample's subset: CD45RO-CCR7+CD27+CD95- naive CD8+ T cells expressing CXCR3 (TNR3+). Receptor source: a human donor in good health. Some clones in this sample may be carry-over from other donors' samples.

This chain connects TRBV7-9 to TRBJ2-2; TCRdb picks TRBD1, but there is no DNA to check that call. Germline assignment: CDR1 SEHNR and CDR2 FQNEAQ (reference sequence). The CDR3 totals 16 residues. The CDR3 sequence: CASSPRRGTNTGELFF.

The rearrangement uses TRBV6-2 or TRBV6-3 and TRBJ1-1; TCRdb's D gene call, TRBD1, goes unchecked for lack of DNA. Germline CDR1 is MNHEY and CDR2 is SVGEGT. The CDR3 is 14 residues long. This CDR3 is CASNPIGQGVIAFF.

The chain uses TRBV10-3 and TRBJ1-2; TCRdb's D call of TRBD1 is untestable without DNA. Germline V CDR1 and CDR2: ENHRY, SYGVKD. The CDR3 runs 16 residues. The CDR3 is CAISRQTLDLNYGYTF.

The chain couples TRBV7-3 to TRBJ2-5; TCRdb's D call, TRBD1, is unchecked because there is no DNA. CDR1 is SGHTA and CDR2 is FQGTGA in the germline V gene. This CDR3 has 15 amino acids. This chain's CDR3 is CASSLTGGLVETQYF.

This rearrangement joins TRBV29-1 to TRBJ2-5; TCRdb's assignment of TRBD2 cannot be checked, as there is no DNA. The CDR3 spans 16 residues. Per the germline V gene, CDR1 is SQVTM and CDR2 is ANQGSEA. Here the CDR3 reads CSVEGPASGRAETQYF.

The CDR3 protein is CASSSTGDQPQHF. The rearrangement joins TRBV7-9 to TRBJ1-5; TCRdb lists TRBD1, though no DNA is available to test this call. Germline values: CDR1 SEHNR, CDR2 FQNEAQ (reference sequence). The CDR3 totals 13 residues.

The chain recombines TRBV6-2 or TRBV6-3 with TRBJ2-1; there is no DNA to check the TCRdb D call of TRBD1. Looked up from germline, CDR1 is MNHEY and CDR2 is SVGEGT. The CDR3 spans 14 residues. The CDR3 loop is CASSSGTVYNEQFF.

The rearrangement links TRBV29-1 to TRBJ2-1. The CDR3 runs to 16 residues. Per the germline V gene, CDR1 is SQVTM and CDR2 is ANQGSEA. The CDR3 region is CSVEDPWSVADNEQFF.

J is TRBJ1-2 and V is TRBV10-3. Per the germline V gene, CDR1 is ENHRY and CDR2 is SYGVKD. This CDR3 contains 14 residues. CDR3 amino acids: CAISERVTPYGYTF.

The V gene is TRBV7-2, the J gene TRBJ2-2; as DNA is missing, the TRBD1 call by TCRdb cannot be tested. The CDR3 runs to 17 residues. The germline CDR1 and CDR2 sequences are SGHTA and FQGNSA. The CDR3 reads CASSLGLGGQGTGELFF.

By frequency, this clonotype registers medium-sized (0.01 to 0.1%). The CDR3 is CASSLGGSNEQFF. The chain couples TRBV7-3 to TRBJ2-1; there is no DNA to check the TCRdb D call of TRBD1. The CDR3 has 13 residues. Germline loops: CDR1 SGHTA, CDR2 FQGTGA.

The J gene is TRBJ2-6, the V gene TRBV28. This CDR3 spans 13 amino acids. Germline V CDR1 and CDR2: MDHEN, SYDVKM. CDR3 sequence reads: CASSFRGANVLTF.

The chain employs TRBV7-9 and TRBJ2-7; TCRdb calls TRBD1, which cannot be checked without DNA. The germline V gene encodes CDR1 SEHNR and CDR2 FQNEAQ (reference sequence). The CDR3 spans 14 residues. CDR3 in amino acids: CASSSGTDPYEQYF.

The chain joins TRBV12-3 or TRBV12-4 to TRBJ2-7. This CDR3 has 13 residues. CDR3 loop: CASTVGYYYEQYF.

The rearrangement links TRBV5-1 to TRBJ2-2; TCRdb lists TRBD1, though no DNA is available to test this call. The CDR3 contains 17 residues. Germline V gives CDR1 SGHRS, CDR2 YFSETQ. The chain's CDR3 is CASSLGYRGQDTGELFF.

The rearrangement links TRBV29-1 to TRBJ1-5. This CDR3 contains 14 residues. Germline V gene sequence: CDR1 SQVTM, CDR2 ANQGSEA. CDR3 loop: CSVEVDGSNQPQHF. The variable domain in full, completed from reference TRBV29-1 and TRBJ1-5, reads SAVISQKPSRDICQRGTSLTIQCQVDSQVTMMFWYRQQPGQSLTLIATANQGSEATYESGFVIDKFPISRPNLTFSTLTVSNMSPEDSSIYLCSVEVDGSNQPQHFGDGTRLSIL.

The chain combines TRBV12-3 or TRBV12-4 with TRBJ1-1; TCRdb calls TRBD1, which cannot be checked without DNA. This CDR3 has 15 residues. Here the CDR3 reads CASSWERDLNTEAFF.

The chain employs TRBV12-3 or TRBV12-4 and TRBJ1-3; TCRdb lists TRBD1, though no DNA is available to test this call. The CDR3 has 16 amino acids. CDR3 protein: CASSPVGAGDGDTIYF.

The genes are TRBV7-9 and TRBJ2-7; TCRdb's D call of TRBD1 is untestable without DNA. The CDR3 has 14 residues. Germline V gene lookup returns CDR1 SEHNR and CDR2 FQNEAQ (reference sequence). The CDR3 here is CSSSETGGPYEQYF. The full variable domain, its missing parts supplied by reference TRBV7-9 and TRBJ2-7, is DTGVSQNPRHKITKRGQNVTFRCDPISEHNRLYWYRQTLGQGPEFLTYFQNEAQLEKSRLLSDRFSAERPKGSFSTLEIQRTEQGDSAMYLCSSSETGGPYEQYFGPGTRLTVT.

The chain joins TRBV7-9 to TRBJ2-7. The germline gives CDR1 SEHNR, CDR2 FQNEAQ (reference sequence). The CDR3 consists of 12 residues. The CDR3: CASSLGYHEQYF.

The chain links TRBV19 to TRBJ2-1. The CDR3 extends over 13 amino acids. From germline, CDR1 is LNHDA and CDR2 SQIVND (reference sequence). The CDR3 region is CASSIVTNNEQFF.

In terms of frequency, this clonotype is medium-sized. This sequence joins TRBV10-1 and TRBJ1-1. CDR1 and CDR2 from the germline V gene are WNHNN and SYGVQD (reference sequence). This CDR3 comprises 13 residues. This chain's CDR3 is CASSYSENTEAFF.